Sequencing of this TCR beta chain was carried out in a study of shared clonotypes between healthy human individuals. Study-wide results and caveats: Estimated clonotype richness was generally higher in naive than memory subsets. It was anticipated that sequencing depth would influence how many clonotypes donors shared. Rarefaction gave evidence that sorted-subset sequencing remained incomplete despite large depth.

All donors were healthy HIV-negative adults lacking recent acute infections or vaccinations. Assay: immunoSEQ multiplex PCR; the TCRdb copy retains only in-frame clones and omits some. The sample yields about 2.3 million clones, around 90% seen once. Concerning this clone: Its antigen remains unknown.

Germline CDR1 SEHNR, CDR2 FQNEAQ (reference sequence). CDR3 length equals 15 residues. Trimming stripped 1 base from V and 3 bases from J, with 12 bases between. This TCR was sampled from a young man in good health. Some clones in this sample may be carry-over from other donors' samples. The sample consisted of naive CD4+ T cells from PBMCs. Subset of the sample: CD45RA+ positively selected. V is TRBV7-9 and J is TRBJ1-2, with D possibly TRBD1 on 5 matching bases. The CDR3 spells CASSLGQGDYYGYTF. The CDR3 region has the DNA TGTGCCAGCAGCTTAGGTCAGGGCGACTACTATGGCTACACCTTC.